This TCR beta chain was recovered during a study of T cells in localized non-small cell lung cancer. Libraries were prepared by immunoSEQ multiplex PCR; TCRdb keeps only in-frame clonotypes and omits some of them. The data show 78,000 or so clones, roughly 81% seen once. As concerns this clone: Its antigen is not known.

The germline gives CDR1 MNHEY, CDR2 SMNVEV (reference sequence). The CDR3 spans 16 residues. Trimming removed 4 bases at V and 7 bases at J, with 20 bases between. Study results and limitations: The greatest T cell clonality was found in uninvolved adjacent lung (higher than in tumor). A median of about 52 clones ranked among the top 100 in tumor appeared in adjacent lung.

The source of this sequence is a man between 40 and 70 years old with stage I lung adenocarcinoma. The chain couples TRBV27 to TRBJ1-5, with D maybe TRBD1 (5 bases). Material: peripheral blood, obtained before any cancer treatment. The CDR3 loop is CASSSRVRGRDQPQHF. The CDR3 coding sequence is TGTGCCAGCAGTTCGCGAGTTAGGGGTCGGGACCAGCCCCAGCATTTT.